Reported below is one T cell receptor beta chain. Only a few counts were recorded for this clonotype. Its antigen target is currently unknown. There are no base qualities to consult, and no much larger clone falls within one base. The method behind the library was 5' RACE. Sequencing relied on a NextSeq 500. Unique molecular identifiers were attached to individual cDNA molecules in the TCR library protocol so that sequencing error and PCR bias could be corrected. Sequencing covered both TCR alpha and beta chains, and within each sample the abundances of alpha and beta sequences were tightly co-correlated. The original pipeline was this. V gene, J gene and CDR3 annotation of TCR sequences was performed with Decombinator V4. Expanded TCRs were defined as changing significantly between any two time points under a Poisson model with p below 0.0001. Abundances of TCRs were expressed as counts per million after normalisation to the total number of TCRs sequenced in each sample. TRAV1-2 paired with TRAJ12, TRAJ20 or TRAJ33 defined MAIT TCRs, while TRAV10 paired with TRAJ18 defined iNKT TCRs. VDJdb, accessed on 1 November 2021, was searched for TCRs annotated for CMV, EBV and SARS-CoV-2, and TCRs annotated for more than one antigen were excluded. TCRdb applied fastp at Q25 and MiXCR to the public reads, then kept only in-frame beta chains. Records with the same CDR3 protein are collapsed into one entry carrying the most frequent genes and DNA. These V and J calls rely on TCRdb rather than the paper's analysis. In all, the sample holds about 38,000 distinct CDR3 sequences, and roughly 5% of those were seen once. The biggest ten clones account for 15% to 20% of the sample.

Set within a cohort of healthcare workers in London, UK, this nested case-control study involved weekly PCR testing of nasopharyngeal swabs along with blood sampling. Between 23 and 31 March 2020, the week of the UK lockdown, healthcare workers were enrolled and then followed up weekly for as long as 16 weeks. This sample was taken from a study of early T cells in non-severe SARS-CoV-2 infection (dated by TCRdb to the early 2020s). Concerning the study at large: Because TCR sequencing relied on bulk RNA taken from unsorted whole blood, pairing of alpha and beta chains was not possible.

Broader findings and caveats from the paper: VDJdb matching was skewed toward anti-spike CD8 responses and likely underestimated virus-specific expansions, missing private and CD4 specificities.

Including the terminal cysteine and phenylalanine, the CDR3 comprises 12 residues. Only CDR3 DNA remains: 36 bases, in frame from the first base. CDR1 and CDR2, per the germline V gene, are MNHNS and SASEGT. Trimming at the junction amounts to 4 bases on V and 5 bases on J, and the germline ends lie 8 bases apart. The clonotype was recovered from an adult who was a healthcare worker with PCR-confirmed SARS-CoV-2 infection or an uninfected control (not recorded which). The rearrangement combines TRBV6-1 with TRBJ1-2; there is no confident call for the D gene. The sequencing input was whole blood. The CDR3: CASSAEEYGYTF. In nucleotide form, the sequence is TGTGCCAGCAGTGCAGAAGAGTATGGCTACACCTTC.